This TCR beta chain originates from a study of OX40 agonist ivuxolimab in advanced cancers. Points on this clone: Its antigen is still unknown.

Sequenced by immunoSEQ multiplex PCR; TCRdb stores in-frame clones only, minus some. The table has tens of thousands of clones, 70% to 85% seen once; the top ten hold over 3%. Whole-study findings and limits: No antigen was identified for the clonally expanded peripheral T cells.

This TCR was sampled from an adult with an advanced solid tumor such as melanoma, head and neck, liver or kidney cancer. The sample in question was CD4+ or CD8+ T cells sorted from blood, obtained in a trial of the OX40 agonist ivuxolimab.

DNA for the CDR3: TGTGCCAGCAGCTTAGTCGGGGAGACAGACGAGCAGTACTTC. This codes for CASSLVGETDEQYF. V is TRBV11-3 and J is TRBJ2-7, with D perhaps matching TRBD1 or TRBD2 (5 bases each). V lost 1 base, J lost 5 bases, and 12 bases lay in between. Germline-derived CDR1 and CDR2 are SGHNT and YENEEA. The CDR3 totals 14 residues.